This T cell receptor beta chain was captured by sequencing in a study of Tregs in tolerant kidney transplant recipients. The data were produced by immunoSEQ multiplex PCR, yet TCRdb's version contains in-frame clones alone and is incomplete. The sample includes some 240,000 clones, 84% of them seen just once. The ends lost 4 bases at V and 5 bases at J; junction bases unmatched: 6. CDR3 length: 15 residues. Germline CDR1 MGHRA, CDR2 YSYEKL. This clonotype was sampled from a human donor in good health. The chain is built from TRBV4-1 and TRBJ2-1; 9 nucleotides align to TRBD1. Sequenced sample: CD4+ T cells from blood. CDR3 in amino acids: CASSLPYRGHNEQFF. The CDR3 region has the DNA TGCGCCAGCAGCCTCCCCTACAGGGGGCACAATGAGCAGTTCTTC.